This T cell receptor beta chain was identified during a study of blood T cell repertoires in COVID-19. Looking at the study overall: Sites in the United States, Italy and Spain provided acute and convalescent COVID-19 samples.

The CDR3 is 13 amino acids. Germline V gene lookup returns CDR1 GTSNPN and CDR2 SVGIG (reference sequence). V was clipped by 5 bases and J by 3 bases, with 11 bases between them. All enrollees were roughly 18 to 89 years old and from approximately 25 US areas. Donors in Cohort 3 counted as recovered after two negative PCRs, clearance, or symptom resolution. The authors' processing: Researchers report that nucleated cell counts were estimated from reference gene primer amplification. Data came from immunoSEQ multiplex PCR; TCRdb stores just in-frame clones and leaves some out. V and J calls and clone size are copied from that table; D and trimming were computed from the DNA. The sample records hundreds of thousands of clones, around 88% being singletons.

The chain employs TRBV30 and TRBJ1-5, with D possibly matching TRBD1 (6 bases). The sequencing input was PBMCs or T cells enriched from blood (not recorded which). The TCR sequence derives from a woman between 25 and 40 years old who had recovered from COVID-19. The CDR3: CAWAGGNNQPQHF. CDR3 DNA sequence: TGTGCCTGGGCGGGGGGCAACAATCAGCCCCAGCATTTT.